This TCR beta chain was recorded in a study of early T cells in non-severe SARS-CoV-2 infection. Whole-study context: The authors sequenced bulk RNA from unsorted whole blood, leaving chains unpaired. General study results and limits: Matching against VDJdb likely underestimated virus-specific expansions, favoring anti-spike CD8.

The protocol attached unique molecular identifiers to individual cDNA molecules. TCRdb reanalysed the 5' RACE reads using MiXCR and keeps one entry per CDR3 protein. The sample includes roughly 35,000 distinct CDR3 sequences, approximately 10% of them seen just once. This clonotype was found a few times. Its specificity is not known. The V end lost 3 bases, the J end lost 7 bases, and 13 bases lay between the germline ends. The CDR3 has 14 amino acids. Germline assignment: CDR1 SGHTA and CDR2 FQGTGA. The rearrangement links TRBV7-3 to TRBJ2-1; tentative D call: TRBD1 (6 bases). The TCR was taken from an adult who was a healthcare worker with PCR-confirmed SARS-CoV-2 infection or an uninfected control (not recorded which). The sample taken for sequencing was whole blood. Written as DNA, the CDR3 is TGTGCCAGCAGCTTTTCAGGGGTTGGGAATGAGCAGTTCTTC. It encodes CASSFSGVGNEQFF.